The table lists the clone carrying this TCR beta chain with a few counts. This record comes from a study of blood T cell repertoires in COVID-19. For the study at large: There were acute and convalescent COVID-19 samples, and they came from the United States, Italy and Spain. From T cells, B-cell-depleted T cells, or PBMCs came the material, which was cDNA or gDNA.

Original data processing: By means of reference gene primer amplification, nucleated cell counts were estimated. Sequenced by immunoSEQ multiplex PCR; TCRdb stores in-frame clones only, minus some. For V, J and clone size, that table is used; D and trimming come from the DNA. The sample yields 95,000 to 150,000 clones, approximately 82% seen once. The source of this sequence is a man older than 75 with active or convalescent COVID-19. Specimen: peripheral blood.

The CDR3 nucleotides are TGTGCCAGTAGTGGGACAGGGACCTACGAGCAGTACTTC. Translating it yields CASSGTGTYEQYF. The chain employs TRBV19 and TRBJ2-7; 9 bases align to TRBD1. Germline CDR1 reads LNHDA; CDR2 reads SQIVND (reference sequence). V shed 5 bases, J shed 2 bases, and the junction held 1 base outside the gene matches. The CDR3 loop spans 13 amino acids.